This TCR beta chain was captured in a study of regulatory T cells in long-lasting Graves disease (dated by TCRdb to 2020 to 2022). Context from the whole study: Persistent Graves' disease meant more than 5 years of antithyroid drug treatment with TSH receptor autoantibodies that stayed positive. Patients with persistent Graves' disease were compared with patients with newly diagnosed Graves' disease using TCR sequencing and RNA sequencing of peripheral blood. TCR sequencing covered around 13 persistent and around 20 newly diagnosed Graves' disease patients, some 33 samples in total. Persistent Graves' disease patients in the clinical cohort had taken antithyroid drugs for roughly ten years on average. The study was conducted in China and was registered as a clinical trial.

The library was generated by multiplex PCR. Reads for this sample came from an Illumina HiSeq 4000. To build TCR beta libraries, CDR3 regions were amplified by Arm-PCR using iRepertoire HTBI primers. Before sequencing, the PCR products went through gel purification. The authors processed their data as follows. Gene usage analysis of CDR3 amino acid clonotypes used the approximately 56 TRBV and more than 13 TRBJ segments found across samples. COPE and FqMerger were used to merge the filtered high-quality paired reads into contigs. Contigs were aligned with BLAST to IMGT TRBV, TRBD and TRBJ reference genes, and CDR3 was defined per IMGT. Any clonotype with a frequency above 0.1% was counted as a highly expanded clone. Shannon entropy served as the measure of repertoire diversity, while the Gini coefficient captured V-J evenness. A clonotype was considered public if more than one individual shared it. TCRdb itself trimmed the public reads at Q25 with fastp, ran MiXCR and retained productive beta chains. Here each entry gathers all rows of one CDR3 protein and keeps the most common genes and DNA. These V and J calls rely on TCRdb rather than the paper's analysis. This sample is represented by 300,000 to 350,000 distinct CDR3 sequences; around a fifth of them were singletons. Just under 30% of the sample rests with the top ten.

What the research found in general, with its limitations: Only the TCR beta chain was sequenced and analyzed. TRBV28, TRBJ1-2 and TRBJ2-5 were preferentially used in persistent disease, while TRBV20-1 and TRBJ2-1 were favored in newly diagnosed disease. Because the primary lesion, thyroid tissue, could not be accessed, the study looked at peripheral blood alone. Compared with newly diagnosed patients, persistent Graves' disease patients had lower TCR Shannon entropy and fewer highly expanded clones, which suggests clonal expansion. The authors noted that the small sample size was a limitation that may lower accuracy. A larger number of public clonotypes was shared among persistent patients (approximately 2,600) than among newly diagnosed patients (approximately 1,000).

This clonotype was picked up many times. What this receptor recognizes is not known. No much larger clone exists at a distance of one base, and base qualities are not known. The germline V gene (reference sequence) yields DFQATT for CDR1 and SNEGSKA for CDR2. The CDR3, from cysteine to phenylalanine, totals 15 residues. This entry keeps only the CDR3 DNA: 45 bases, framed from base 1. The germline V end is reduced by 2 bases and the J end by 2 bases; junction bases left unmatched: 3. What this sample's time point label stands for: persistent/refractory GD, antithyroid drugs over 5 years with positive TRAb. RNA was extracted from PBMCs in TRIzol for both TCR sequencing and RNA sequencing. The diagnosis of Graves' disease followed American Thyroid Association guidelines. The patients came from an endocrinology department in Xi'an, China. From each patient, around 9 milliliters of peripheral blood was collected into an EDTA anticoagulant tube. Ficoll Paque Plus density gradient separation was used to isolate PBMCs, and no additional T cell sorting was done. RNA quality was checked with an Agilent 2100 Bioanalyzer and agarose gel, and concentration with a NanoDrop 2000.

The source is a female donor with Graves disease. The chain joins TRBV20-1 to TRBJ2-6; 7 nucleotides in the junction match TRBD2. Sequenced here: peripheral blood mononuclear cells (PBMCs), sampled when the disease was refractory, from a patient treated with antithyroid drugs. The CDR3 protein: CSARRGGAGANVLTF. Read as DNA, the sequence is TGCAGTGCTAGACGGGGAGGGGCTGGGGCCAACGTCCTGACTTTC.